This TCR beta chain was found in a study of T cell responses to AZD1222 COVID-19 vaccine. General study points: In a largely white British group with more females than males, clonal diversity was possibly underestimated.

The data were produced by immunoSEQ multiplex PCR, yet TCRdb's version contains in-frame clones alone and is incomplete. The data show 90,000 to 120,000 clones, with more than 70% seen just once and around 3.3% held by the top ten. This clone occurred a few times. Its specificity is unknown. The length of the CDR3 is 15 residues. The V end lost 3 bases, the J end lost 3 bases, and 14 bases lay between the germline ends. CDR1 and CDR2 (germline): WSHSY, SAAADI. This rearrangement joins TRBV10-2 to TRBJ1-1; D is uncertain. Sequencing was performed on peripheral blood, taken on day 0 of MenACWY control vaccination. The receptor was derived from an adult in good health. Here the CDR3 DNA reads TGCGCCAGCAGTGACATAGGGCCTAGGGACACTGAAGCTTTCTTT. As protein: CASSDIGPRDTEAFF.